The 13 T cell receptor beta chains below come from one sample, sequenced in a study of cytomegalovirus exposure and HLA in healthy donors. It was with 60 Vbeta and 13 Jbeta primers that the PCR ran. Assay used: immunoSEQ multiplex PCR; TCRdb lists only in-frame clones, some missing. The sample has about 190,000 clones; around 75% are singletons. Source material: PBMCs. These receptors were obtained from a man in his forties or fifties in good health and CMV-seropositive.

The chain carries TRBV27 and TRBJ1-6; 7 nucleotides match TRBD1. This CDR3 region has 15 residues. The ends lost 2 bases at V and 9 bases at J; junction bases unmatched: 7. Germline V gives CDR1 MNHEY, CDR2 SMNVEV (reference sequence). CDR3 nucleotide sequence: TGTGCCAGCAGTTTAAAACGACAGGGTGGTTCACCCCTCCACTTT. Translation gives CASSLKRQGGSPLHF.

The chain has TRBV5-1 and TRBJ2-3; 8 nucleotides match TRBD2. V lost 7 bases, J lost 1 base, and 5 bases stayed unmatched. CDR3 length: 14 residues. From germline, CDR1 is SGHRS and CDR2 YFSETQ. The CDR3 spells CASSAGGGTDTQYF. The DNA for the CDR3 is TGCGCCAGCTCCGCGGGGGGCGGCACAGATACGCAGTATTTT. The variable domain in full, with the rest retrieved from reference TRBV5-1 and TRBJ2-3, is KAGVTQTPRYLIKTRGQQVTLSCSPISGHRSVSWYQQTPGQGLQFLFEYFSETQRNKGNFPGRFSGRQFSNSRSEMNVSTLELGDSALYLCASSAGGGTDTQYFGPGTRLTVL.

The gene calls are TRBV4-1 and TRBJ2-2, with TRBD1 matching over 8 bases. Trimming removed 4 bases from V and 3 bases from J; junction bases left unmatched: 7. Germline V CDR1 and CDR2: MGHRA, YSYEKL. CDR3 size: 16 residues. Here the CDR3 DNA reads TGCGCCAGCAGCCCAACCAACAGGGGGGACACCGGGGAGCTGTTTTTT. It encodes CASSPTNRGDTGELFF.

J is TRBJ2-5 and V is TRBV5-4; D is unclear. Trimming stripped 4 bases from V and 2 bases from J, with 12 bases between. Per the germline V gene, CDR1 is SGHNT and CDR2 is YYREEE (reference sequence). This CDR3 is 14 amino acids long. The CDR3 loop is CASSLAAQQETQYF. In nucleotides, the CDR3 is TGTGCCAGCAGCCTCGCGGCGCAGCAAGAGACCCAGTACTTC.

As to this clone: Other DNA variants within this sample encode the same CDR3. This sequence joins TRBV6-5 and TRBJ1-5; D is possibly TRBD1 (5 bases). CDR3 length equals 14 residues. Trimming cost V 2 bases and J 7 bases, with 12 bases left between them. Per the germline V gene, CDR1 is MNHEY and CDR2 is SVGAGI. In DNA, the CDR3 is TGTGCCAGCAGTTACGGGCAGGGCGACCAGCCCCAGCATTTT. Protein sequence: CASSYGQGDQPQHF.

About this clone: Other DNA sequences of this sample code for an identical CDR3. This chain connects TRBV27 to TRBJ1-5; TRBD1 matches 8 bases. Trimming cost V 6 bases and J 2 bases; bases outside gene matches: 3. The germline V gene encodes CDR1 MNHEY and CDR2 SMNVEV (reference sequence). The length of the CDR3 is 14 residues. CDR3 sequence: CASSSDRGNQPQHF. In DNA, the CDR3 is TGTGCCAGCAGCTCGGACAGGGGCAATCAGCCCCAGCATTTT.

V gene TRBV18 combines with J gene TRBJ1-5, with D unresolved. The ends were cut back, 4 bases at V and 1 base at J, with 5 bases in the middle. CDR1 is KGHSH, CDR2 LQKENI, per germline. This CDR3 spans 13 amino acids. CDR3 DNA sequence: TGTGCCAGCTCACAGGAGAGCAATCAGCCCCAGCATTTT. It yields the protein CASSQESNQPQHF.

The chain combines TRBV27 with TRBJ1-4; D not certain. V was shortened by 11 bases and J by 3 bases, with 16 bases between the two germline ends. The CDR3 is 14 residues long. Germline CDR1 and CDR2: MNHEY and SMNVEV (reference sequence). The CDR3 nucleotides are TGTGCCCTAGGGTGGCGGGCGGCTAATGAAAAACTGTTTTTT. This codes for CALGWRAANEKLFF.

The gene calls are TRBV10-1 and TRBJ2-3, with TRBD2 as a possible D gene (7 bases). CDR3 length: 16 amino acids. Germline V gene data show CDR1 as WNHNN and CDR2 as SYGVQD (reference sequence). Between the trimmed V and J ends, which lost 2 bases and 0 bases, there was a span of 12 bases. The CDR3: CASSEDGGPSTDTQYF. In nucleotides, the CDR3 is TGCGCCAGCAGTGAGGACGGGGGGCCTAGCACAGATACGCAGTATTTT.

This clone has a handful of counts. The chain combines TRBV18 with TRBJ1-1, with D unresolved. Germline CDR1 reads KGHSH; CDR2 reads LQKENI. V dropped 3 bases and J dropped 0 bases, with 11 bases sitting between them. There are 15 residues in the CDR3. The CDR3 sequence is CASSPPTNMNTEAFF. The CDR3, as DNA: TGTGCCAGCTCACCTCCGACAAATATGAACACTGAAGCTTTCTTT.

The CDR3 sequence: CASSEDGSSGVGLGETQYF. CDR3 nucleotides: TGTGCCAGCAGTGAAGACGGGTCTAGCGGGGTCGGTTTAGGGGAGACCCAGTACTTC. This chain links TRBV2 with TRBJ2-5; 9 nucleotides match TRBD2. The V gene end was trimmed by 1 base and the J gene end by 5 bases; junction bases not matched to a gene: 17. Germline loops: CDR1 SNHLY, CDR2 FYNNEI. The CDR3 runs 19 residues.

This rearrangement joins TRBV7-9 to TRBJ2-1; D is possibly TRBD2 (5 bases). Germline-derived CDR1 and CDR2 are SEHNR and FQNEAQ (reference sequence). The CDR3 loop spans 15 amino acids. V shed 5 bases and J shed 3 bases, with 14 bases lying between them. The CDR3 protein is CASSPTVEDYNEQFF. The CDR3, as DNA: TGTGCCAGCAGCCCTACAGTGGAGGACTACAATGAGCAGTTCTTC.

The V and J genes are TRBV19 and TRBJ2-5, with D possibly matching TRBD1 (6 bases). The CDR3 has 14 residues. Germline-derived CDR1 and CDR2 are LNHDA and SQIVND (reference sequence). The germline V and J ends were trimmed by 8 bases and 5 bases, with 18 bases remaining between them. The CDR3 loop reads CASSKDRWGETQYF. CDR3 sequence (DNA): TGTGCCAGTTCCAAAGACAGGTGGGGCGAGACCCAGTACTTC.